A single sample gave rise to the 14 T cell receptor beta chains below, sequenced in a study of T cells after yellow fever vaccination. One entry per CDR3 protein, called by TCRdb with MiXCR from the 5' RACE reads. This table holds about 140,000 distinct CDR3 sequences, 5% to 7.5% found once. The sample was CD4+ T cells sorted from PBMCs, taken 10 days after the yellow fever booster vaccination. The receptors were sampled from a man aged 30-40 years who received the YFV17D yellow fever vaccine.

This chain joins TRBV5-1 and TRBJ2-3, with 7 bases matching TRBD2. V dropped 1 base and J dropped 5; count of bases not matched to a gene: 4. The CDR3 runs 14 residues. Germline V gene data show CDR1 as SGHRS and CDR2 as YFSETQ. CDR3 protein: CASSLRIAGDTQYF. CDR3 DNA sequence: TGCGCCAGCAGCTTGAGAATAGCGGGAGATACGCAGTATTTT.

This clonotype was detected ten times or more. This chain connects TRBV20-1 to TRBJ2-5; the match to TRBD2 covers 10 bases. The CDR3 has 14 amino acids. J gave up 8 bases and V 2 bases, and 8 bases lay outside the gene matches. Germline V gene lookup returns CDR1 DFQATT and CDR2 SNEGSKA (reference sequence). DNA of the CDR3: TGCAGTGCTAGAAGGCTAGCGGGAGATGAAACCCAGTACTTC. Its translation: CSARRLAGDETQYF.

This clonotype has ten or more counts. V gene TRBV30 combines with J gene TRBJ1-1; D remains unclear. The CDR3 length is 10 residues. Between the trimmed V and J ends, which lost 2 bases and 11 bases, there was a span of 9 bases. CDR1 and CDR2 from the germline V gene are GTSNPN and SVGIG (reference sequence). The CDR3 nucleotides read TGTGCCTGGAGTCGAATTTCGGCTTTCTTT. Translated, it gives CAWSRISAFF. The whole variable domain, filled in from reference TRBV30 and TRBJ1-1, reads SQTIHQWPATLVQPVGSPLSLECTVEGTSNPNLYWYRQAAGRGLQLLFYSVGIGQISSEVPQNLSASRPQDRQFILSSKKLLLSDSGFYLCAWSRISAFFGQGTRLTVV.

Ten or more counts support this clonotype. The rearrangement uses TRBV3-1 and TRBJ2-5, with 7 bases fitting TRBD2. The J segment lost 5 bases and the V segment lost 1 base, leaving 7 bases of the junction unmatched. CDR3 size: 15 residues. Looked up from germline, CDR1 is LGHDT and CDR2 is YNNKEL (reference sequence). CDR3 bases: TGTGCCAGCAGCCAAGGTTTCCAGGGAGGGGAGACCCAGTACTTC. Translation gives CASSQGFQGGETQYF.

This clonotype has at least ten counts. V gene TRBV4-3 combines with J gene TRBJ2-5; 14 bases match TRBD2. The V gene's germline CDR1 is LGHNA and CDR2 YSLEER. The CDR3 consists of 17 residues. V was pared by 3 bases and J by 2 bases, with 5 bases of the junction left unmatched. This chain's CDR3 is CASSQGRLAGGQETQYF. In DNA, the CDR3 is TGCGCCAGCAGCCAGGGTAGACTAGCGGGAGGGCAAGAGACCCAGTACTTC.

This clonotype has at least ten counts. This chain joins TRBV6-5 and TRBJ2-3, with TRBD1 identical over 8 bases. The CDR3 is 15 amino acids. From germline, CDR1 is MNHEY and CDR2 SVGAGI. With 6 bases clipped from V and 2 bases from J, the junction kept 7 bases outside the gene matches. CDR3 DNA sequence: TGTGCCAGCAGCCACAGGGGGTGGGCCACAGATACGCAGTATTTT. Residues: CASSHRGWATDTQYF.

This clonotype was counted many times. The rearrangement links TRBV14 to TRBJ2-6; tentatively, D is TRBD1 or TRBD2 (5 bases each). CDR3 length: 15 residues. Trimming removed 0 bases from V and 2 bases from J, with 5 bases in between. Germline-derived CDR1 and CDR2 are SGHDN and FVKESK. The CDR3 DNA reads as TGTGCCAGCAGCCAAGAGGGGGCTGGGGCCAACGTCCTGACTTTC. Translated, it gives CASSQEGAGANVLTF.

This clonotype was seen repeatedly, ten times or more. V and J are TRBV4-2 and TRBJ2-1; 11 bases line up with TRBD2. The V gene end was trimmed by 0 bases and the J gene end by 5 bases; junction bases not matched to a gene: 6. This CDR3 region has 17 residues. Per germline, CDR1 LGHNA and CDR2 YNFKEQ. The CDR3 spells CASSQEASGRPNNEQFF. DNA for the CDR3: TGTGCCAGCAGCCAAGAGGCTAGCGGGAGGCCGAACAATGAGCAGTTCTTC.

This clonotype was found many times. The chain links TRBV6-2 or TRBV6-3 to TRBJ2-1, with TRBD2 identical over 7 bases. The CDR3 loop spans 15 amino acids. The trim removed 6 bases at V and 6 bases at J, leaving 11 bases unmatched. The germline gives CDR1 MNHEY, CDR2 SVGEGT. DNA of the CDR3: TGTGCCAGCAGAGCCCTAGCGGCTACCTCCAATGAGCAGTTCTTC. Translating it yields CASRALAATSNEQFF.

This clonotype was seen repeatedly, ten times or more. This chain links TRBV9 with TRBJ1-1; 10 bases line up with TRBD1. Germline CDR1 is SGDLS and CDR2 is YYNGEE. V was pared by 0 bases and J by 0 bases, with 5 bases of the junction left unmatched. This CDR3 spans 17 amino acids. Here the CDR3 reads CASSVGGQGPMNTEAFF. CDR3 nucleotides: TGTGCCAGCAGCGTAGGGGGACAGGGGCCCATGAACACTGAAGCTTTCTTT.

A few counts support this clonotype. V and J are TRBV20-1 and TRBJ2-1, with a possible D match to TRBD2 (6 bases). The CDR3 totals 14 residues. CDR1 is DFQATT and CDR2 is SNEGSKA in the germline V gene (reference sequence). V was cut by 2 bases and J by 6 bases, with 14 bases left in between. The CDR3 DNA follows: TGCAGTGCTAGAAGGGCTAGCGTCTTCAATGAGCAGTTCTTC. As protein: CSARRASVFNEQFF.

The table lists this clonotype with many counts. V and J are TRBV18 and TRBJ2-1; D remains unclear. The CDR3 consists of 12 residues. Looked up from germline, CDR1 is KGHSH and CDR2 is LQKENI. The ends were cut back, 5 bases at V and 7 bases at J, with 9 bases in the middle. The CDR3 sequence: CASSATDNEQFF. CDR3 in DNA: TGTGCCAGCTCAGCCACAGATAATGAGCAGTTCTTC.

This clonotype appeared many times. The CDR3 reads CASSSLMTPEGGYTF. CDR3 in DNA: TGTGCCAGCAGTTCGTTGATGACTCCCGAGGGGGGCTACACCTTC. The V call is TRBV6-5, the J call TRBJ1-2; D may be TRBD1 (5 bases). Trimming left V 4 bases short and J 8 bases short, with 20 bases between. Germline loops: CDR1 MNHEY, CDR2 SVGAGI. The CDR3 covers 15 residues.

To note about this clonotype: A much bigger clone sits one base away, suggesting this may be a read error. The chain uses TRBV6-5 and TRBJ2-1; 13 bases align to TRBD2. The CDR3 is 16 amino acids. The trim removed 2 bases at V and 8 bases at J, leaving 6 bases unmatched. CDR1 is MNHEY and CDR2 is SVGAGI in the germline V gene. This chain's CDR3 is CASSYAIGTSGDEQFF. As DNA, the CDR3 is TGTGCCAGCAGTTACGCGATTGGGACTAGCGGGGATGAGCAGTTCTTC.